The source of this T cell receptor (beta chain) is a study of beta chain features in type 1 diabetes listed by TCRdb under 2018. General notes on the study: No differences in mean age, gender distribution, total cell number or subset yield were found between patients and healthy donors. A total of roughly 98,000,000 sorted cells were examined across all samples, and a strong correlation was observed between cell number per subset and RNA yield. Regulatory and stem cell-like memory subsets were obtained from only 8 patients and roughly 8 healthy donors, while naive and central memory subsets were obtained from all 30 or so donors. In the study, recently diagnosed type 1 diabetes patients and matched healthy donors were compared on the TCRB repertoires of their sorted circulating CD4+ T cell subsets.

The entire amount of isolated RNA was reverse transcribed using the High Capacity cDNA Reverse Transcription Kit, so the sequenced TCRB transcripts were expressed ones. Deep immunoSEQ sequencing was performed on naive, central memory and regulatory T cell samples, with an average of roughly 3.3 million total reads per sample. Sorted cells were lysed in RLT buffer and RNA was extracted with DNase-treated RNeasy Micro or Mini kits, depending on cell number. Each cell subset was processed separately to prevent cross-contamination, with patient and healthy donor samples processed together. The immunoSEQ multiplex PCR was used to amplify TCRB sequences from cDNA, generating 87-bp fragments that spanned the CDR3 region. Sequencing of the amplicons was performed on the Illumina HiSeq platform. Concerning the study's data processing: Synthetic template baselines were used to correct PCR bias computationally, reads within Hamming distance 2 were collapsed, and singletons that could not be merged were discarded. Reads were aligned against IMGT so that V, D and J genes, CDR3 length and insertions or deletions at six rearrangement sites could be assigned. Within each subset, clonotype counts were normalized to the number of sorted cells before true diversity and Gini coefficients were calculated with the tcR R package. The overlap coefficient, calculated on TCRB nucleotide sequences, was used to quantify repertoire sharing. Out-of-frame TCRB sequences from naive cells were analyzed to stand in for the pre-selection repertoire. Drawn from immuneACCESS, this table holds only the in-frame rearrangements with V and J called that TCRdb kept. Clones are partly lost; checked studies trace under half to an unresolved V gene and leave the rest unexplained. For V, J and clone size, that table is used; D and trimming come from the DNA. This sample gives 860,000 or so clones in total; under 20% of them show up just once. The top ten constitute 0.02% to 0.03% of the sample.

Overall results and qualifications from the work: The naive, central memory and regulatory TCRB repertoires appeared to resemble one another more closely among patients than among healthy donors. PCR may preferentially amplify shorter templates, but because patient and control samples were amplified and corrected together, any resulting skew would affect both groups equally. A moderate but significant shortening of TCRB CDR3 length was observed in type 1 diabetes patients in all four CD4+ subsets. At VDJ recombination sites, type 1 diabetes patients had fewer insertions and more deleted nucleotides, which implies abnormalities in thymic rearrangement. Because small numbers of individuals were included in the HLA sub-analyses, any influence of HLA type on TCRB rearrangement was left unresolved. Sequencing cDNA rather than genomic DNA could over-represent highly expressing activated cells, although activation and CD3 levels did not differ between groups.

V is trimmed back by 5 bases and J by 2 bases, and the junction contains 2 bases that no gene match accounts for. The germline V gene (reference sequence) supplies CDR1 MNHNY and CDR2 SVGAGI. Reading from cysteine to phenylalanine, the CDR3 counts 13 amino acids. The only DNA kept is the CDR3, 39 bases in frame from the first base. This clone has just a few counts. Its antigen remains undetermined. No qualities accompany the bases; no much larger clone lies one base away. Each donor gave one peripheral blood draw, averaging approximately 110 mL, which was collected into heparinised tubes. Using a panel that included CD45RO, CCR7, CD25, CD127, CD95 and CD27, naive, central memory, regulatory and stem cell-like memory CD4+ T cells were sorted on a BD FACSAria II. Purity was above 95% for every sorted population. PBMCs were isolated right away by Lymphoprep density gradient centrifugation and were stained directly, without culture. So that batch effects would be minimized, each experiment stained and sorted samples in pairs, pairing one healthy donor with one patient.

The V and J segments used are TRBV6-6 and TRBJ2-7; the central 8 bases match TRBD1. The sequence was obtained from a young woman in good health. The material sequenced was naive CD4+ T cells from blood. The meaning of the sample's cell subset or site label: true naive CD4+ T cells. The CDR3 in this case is CASSDRGPYEQYF. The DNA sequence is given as TGTGCCAGCAGTGACAGGGGTCCCTACGAGCAGTACTTC.